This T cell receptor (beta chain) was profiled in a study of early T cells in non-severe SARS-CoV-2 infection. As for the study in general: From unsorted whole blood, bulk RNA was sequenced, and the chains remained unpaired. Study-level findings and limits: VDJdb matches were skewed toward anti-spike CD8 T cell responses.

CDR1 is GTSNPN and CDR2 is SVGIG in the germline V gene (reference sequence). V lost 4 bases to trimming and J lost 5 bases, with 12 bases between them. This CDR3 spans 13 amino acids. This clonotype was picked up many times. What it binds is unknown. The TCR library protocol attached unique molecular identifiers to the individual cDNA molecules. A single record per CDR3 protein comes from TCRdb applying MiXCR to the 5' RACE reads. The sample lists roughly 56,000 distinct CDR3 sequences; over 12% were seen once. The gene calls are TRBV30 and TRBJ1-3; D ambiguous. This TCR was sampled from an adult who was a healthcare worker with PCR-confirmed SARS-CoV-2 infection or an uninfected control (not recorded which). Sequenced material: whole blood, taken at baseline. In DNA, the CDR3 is TGTGCCTGGATCCTCCGCAATCGAAACACCATATATTTT. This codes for CAWILRNRNTIYF.